Below are 15 T cell receptor beta chains sequenced from a single sample in a study of circulating tumor DNA in untreated peripheral T-cell lymphoma (TCRdb year 2021). The library was generated by the immunoSEQ multiplex PCR assay. As stored in TCRdb, this immuneACCESS dataset retains in-frame rearrangements with V and J assigned. A fraction of the clones does not appear; measured against another copy, unresolved V genes explain less than half of the discrepancy, and the remainder lacks a known reason. The sample table lists roughly 130 clones, around 82% of them with a count of one. The top ten clonotypes cover 7.5% to 8.5% of the sample. The material sequenced was cell-free DNA from blood serum. These TCRs come from a human donor with peripheral T-cell lymphoma.

The rearrangement joins TRBV21-1 to TRBJ2-3; TRBD1, the table's D call, lacks a check against the DNA. TRBV21-1 is noted as a pseudogene. The CDR3 is made up of 16 amino acids. DNA for the CDR3: TGTGCCAGCAGGCCGCGCTTTACAGTCATGCAAGATACGCAGTATTTT. Its protein is CASRPRFTVMQDTQYF.

This clone has only one observation. This chain uses TRBV9 with TRBJ1-1; no definite D call. The germline CDR1 and CDR2 sequences are SGDLS and YYNGEE. CDR3 length: 14 amino acids. V lost 4 bases, J lost 0 bases, and 10 bases lay in between. The CDR3 loop is CASSSSEVNTEAFF. In nucleotides, the CDR3 is TGTGCCAGCAGCTCGAGCGAGGTGAACACTGAAGCTTTCTTT.

The DNA of the CDR3 is TGTGCCAGCAGCTCGGGACTGGTAAACTATGGCTACACCTTC. It codes for CASSSGLVNYGYTF. The chain is built from TRBV5-4 and TRBJ1-2; weak D call: TRBD1 (5 bases). Trimming took off 3 bases at V and 2 bases at J, with 11 bases between the two ends. CDR1 is SGHNT, CDR2 YYREEE, per germline (reference sequence). There are 14 residues in the CDR3.

This clone was seen a few times. This sequence joins TRBV28 and TRBJ1-2; TRBD1 is a possible D gene (6 bases). Germline CDR1 reads MDHEN; CDR2 reads SYDVKM. The length of the CDR3 is 14 residues. V lost 5 bases and J 7 bases, leaving 17 bases between the germline ends. CDR3 sequence reads: CASSPLTGSGGYTF. The CDR3 DNA sequence: TGTGCCAGCAGTCCCCTGACAGGATCTGGTGGCTACACCTTC.

The chain joins TRBV29-1 to TRBJ1-1, with TRBD1 identical over 11 bases. V shed 6 bases and J 5 bases; nucleotides not matched to a gene: 8. CDR1 SQVTM and CDR2 ANQGSEA come from the germline V gene. This CDR3 has 14 residues. Here the CDR3 reads CSVRTGGAITEAFF. DNA of the CDR3: TGCAGCGTACGGACAGGGGGCGCGATTACTGAAGCTTTCTTT. The complete variable domain, with remaining parts taken from reference TRBV29-1 and TRBJ1-1, reads SAVISQKPSRDICQRGTSLTIQCQVDSQVTMMFWYRQQPGQSLTLIATANQGSEATYESGFVIDKFPISRPNLTFSTLTVSNMSPEDSSIYLCSVRTGGAITEAFFGQGTRLTVV.

V and J are TRBV9 and TRBJ2-7; D is uncertain. CDR3 length equals 15 residues. The germline gives CDR1 SGDLS, CDR2 YYNGEE. V lost 0 bases to trimming and J lost 3 bases, with 13 bases between them. As DNA, the CDR3 is TGTGCCAGCAGCGTAGGTTCCGAGCTTGACTACGAGCAGTACTTC. Translating it yields CASSVGSELDYEQYF. The full variable domain, rest sourced from reference TRBV9 and TRBJ2-7, is DSGVTQTPKHLITATGQRVTLRCSPRSGDLSVYWYQQSLDQGLQFLIQYYNGEERAKGNILERFSAQQFPDLHSELNLSSLELGDSALYFCASSVGSELDYEQYFGPGTRLTVT.

This sequence joins TRBV9 and TRBJ2-1, with D uncertain. The germline CDR1 and CDR2 sequences are SGDLS and YYNGEE. V dropped 3 bases and J dropped 8 bases, with 9 bases sitting between them. This CDR3 has 12 residues. CDR3 DNA sequence: TGTGCCAGCAGCGCCCGTCCGGATGAGCAGTTCTTC. Translation gives CASSARPDEQFF.

The chain joins TRBV5-5 to TRBJ1-6; weak D call: TRBD1 (5 bases). V was pared by 0 bases and J by 6 bases, with 10 bases between. Germline CDR1 SGHKS, CDR2 YYEKEE (reference sequence). The CDR3 spans 15 residues. DNA of the CDR3: TGTGCCAGCAGCTTGGGGGACCGCAGTAATTCACCCCTCCACTTT. Translating gives CASSLGDRSNSPLHF. Supplemented by reference TRBV5-5 and TRBJ1-6, the full variable domain reads DAGVTQSPTHLIKTRGQQVTLRCSPISGHKSVSWYQQVLGQGPQFIFQYYEKEERGRGNFPDRFSARQFPNYSSELNVNALLLGDSALYLCASSLGDRSNSPLHFGNGTRLTVT.

The chain uses TRBV7-2 and TRBJ2-7, with TRBD2 identical over 9 bases. The CDR3 spans 17 residues. The J segment lost 0 bases and the V segment lost 2 bases, leaving 8 bases of the junction unmatched. Germline V CDR1 and CDR2: SGHTA, FQGNSA. Here the CDR3 DNA reads TGTGCCAGCAGCTTAAAGATAGCGGGAGTTAGCTCCTACGAGCAGTACTTC. Translating it yields CASSLKIAGVSSYEQYF.

This chain uses TRBV4-1 with TRBJ1-1, with 9 bases identical to TRBD1. Germline CDR1 and CDR2: MGHRA and YSYEKL. The trim removed 2 bases at V and 10 bases at J, leaving 8 bases unmatched. This CDR3 is 14 amino acids long. CDR3 loop: CASSQILRDRAAFF. The DNA of the CDR3 is TGCGCCAGCAGCCAAATTCTCCGGGACAGGGCAGCTTTCTTT.

The chain employs TRBV6-5 and TRBJ2-5; the D gene is possibly TRBD1 (6 bases). The germline V gene has CDR1 MNHEY and CDR2 SVGAGI. Trimming removed 6 bases from V and 2 bases from J, with 10 bases in between. CDR3 size: 13 residues. The CDR3 DNA reads as TGTGCCAGCAGCTTCGGACAGCAAGAGACCCAGTACTTC. It translates to CASSFGQQETQYF.

The chain joins TRBV27 to TRBJ2-7; 8 bases map to TRBD2. The CDR3 totals 16 residues. Germline lookup yields CDR1 MNHEY and CDR2 SMNVEV (reference sequence). After removal of 0 bases from V and 0 bases from J, the junction contained 4 bases not matched to a gene. In nucleotides, the CDR3 is TGTGCCAGCAGTTTATCATTAGCGGGGCGCTCCTACGAGCAGTACTTC. It specifies CASSLSLAGRSYEQYF.

This CDR3 is CATSTLLSTDTQYF. CDR3 nucleotide sequence: TGTGCCACCAGCACCCTACTGAGCACAGATACGCAGTATTTT. The V and J genes are TRBV15 and TRBJ2-3; no definite D call. Per germline, CDR1 LNHNV and CDR2 YYDKDF (reference sequence). V lost 4 bases, J lost 0 bases, and 8 bases lay in between. This CDR3 is built from 14 residues.

The chain uses TRBV9 and TRBJ2-5, with D tentatively TRBD2 (5 bases). The germline gives CDR1 SGDLS, CDR2 YYNGEE. Trimming took off 4 bases at V and 5 bases at J, with 15 bases between the two ends. The CDR3 sequence is 14 residues long. The DNA for the CDR3 is TGTGCCAGCAGCCCTCCTTGGGAGTCGGAGACCCAGTACTTC. It encodes CASSPPWESETQYF.

This clone has a single count. This chain connects TRBV11-1 to TRBJ2-5; 10 nucleotides align to TRBD1. The end of the DNA is better explained by TRBJ2-7, so the J call may be wrong. This CDR3 spans 16 amino acids. Germline loops: CDR1 SGHAT, CDR2 FQDESV (reference sequence). The CDR3 DNA reads TGTGCCAGCAGCCGACAGGGGGCAAAGGGCTCCTACGAGCAGTACTTC. Residues: CASSRQGAKGSYEQYF.